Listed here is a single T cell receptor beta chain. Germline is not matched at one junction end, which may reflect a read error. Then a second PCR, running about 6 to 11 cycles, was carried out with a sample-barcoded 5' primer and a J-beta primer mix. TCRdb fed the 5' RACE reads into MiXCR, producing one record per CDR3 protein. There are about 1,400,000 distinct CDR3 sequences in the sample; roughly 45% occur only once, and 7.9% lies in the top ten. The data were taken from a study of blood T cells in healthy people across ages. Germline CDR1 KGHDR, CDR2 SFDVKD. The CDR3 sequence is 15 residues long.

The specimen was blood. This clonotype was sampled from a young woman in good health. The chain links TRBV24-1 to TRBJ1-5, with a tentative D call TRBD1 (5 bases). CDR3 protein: CATSETGGSNHPQHF. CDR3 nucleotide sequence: TGTGCCACCAGCGAAACAGGAGGAAGCAATCACCCCCAGCATTTT.